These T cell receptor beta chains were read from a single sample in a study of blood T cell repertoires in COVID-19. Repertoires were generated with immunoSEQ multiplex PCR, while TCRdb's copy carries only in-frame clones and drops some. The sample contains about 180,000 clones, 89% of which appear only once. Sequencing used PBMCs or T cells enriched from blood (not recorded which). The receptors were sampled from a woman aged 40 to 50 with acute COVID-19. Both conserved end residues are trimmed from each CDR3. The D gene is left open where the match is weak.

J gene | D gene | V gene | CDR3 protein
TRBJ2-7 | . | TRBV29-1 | SVLIPGEQY
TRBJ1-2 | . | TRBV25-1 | ASSDFGGETNYGYT
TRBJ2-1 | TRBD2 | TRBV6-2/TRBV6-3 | ASSRAGGEYNEQF
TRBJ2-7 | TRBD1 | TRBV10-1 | ASIGDRVSEQY
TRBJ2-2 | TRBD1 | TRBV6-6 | ASSPYRGDAGELF
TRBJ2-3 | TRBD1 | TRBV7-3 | ASSPTGVGTDTQY
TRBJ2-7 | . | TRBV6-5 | ASRTTRSYEQY
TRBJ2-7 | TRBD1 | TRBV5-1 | ASSTGTGPYEQY
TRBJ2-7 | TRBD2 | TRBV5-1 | ASKGGEETSGNSYEQY
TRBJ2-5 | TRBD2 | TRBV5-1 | ASSLAAGVVQETQY
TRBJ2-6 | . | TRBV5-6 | ASSYGVTGANVLT
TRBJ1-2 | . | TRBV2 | ASSEGERGYT
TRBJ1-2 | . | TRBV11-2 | ASSPAGRFYT
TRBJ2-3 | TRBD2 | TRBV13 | ASSRPGTSGGPDTQY
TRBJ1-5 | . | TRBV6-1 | ASSERGRGANQPQH
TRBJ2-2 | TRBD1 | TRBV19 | ASSTGTANTGELF
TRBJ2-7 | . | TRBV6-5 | ASSYRGGGFEQY
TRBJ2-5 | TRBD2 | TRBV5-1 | ASSVRGGGETQY
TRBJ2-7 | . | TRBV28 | ASTRGWSGYEQY
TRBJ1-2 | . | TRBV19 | ASSIRGRGNYGYT
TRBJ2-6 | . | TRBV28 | ASTHERAGANVLT
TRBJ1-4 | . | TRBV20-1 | SASPGTTNEKLF
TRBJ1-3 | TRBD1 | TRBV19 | ASRTGVGNTIY
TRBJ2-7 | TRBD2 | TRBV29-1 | SVRGTNEQY
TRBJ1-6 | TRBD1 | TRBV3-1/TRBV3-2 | ASSQMTGGGQSLH
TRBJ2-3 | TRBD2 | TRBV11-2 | ASSIGTSGGALTDTQY
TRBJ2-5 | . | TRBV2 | ASSGLRGRSETQY
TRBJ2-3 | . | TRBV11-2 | ASSLQGNRAVTDTQY
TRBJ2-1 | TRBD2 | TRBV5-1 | ASSLEGTSGYNEQF
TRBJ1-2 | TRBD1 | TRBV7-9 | ASSHWTGGADGYT
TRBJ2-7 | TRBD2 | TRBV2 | ASSAASGGAPEQY
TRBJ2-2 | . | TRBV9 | ASSVSAPNTGELF
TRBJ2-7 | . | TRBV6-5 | ASEPDGETYEQY
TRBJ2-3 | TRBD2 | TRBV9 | ASSLTTSGRAGDTQY
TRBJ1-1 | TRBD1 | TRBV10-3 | AISERDRGTEAF
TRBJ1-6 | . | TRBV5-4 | ASSLGPGVVNSPLH
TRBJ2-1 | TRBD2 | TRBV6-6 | ASGLVAGGGDEQF
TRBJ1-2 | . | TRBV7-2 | ASSLVTDDYGYT
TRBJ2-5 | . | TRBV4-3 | ASSQIVSPQETQY
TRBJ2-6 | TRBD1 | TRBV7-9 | ASSLRTGVSGANVLT
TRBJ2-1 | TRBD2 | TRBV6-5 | ASSYLGGEDYNEQF
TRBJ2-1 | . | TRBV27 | ASHRGGEQF
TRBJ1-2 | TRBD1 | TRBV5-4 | ASSPGTEHSNYGYT